Following are 20 T cell receptor beta chains from one sample sequenced in a study of CD8 T cells in ankylosing spondylitis. General study findings and limits: Ankylosing spondylitis blood appeared to carry a characteristic TCR beta motif of roughly 8 highly homologous variants.

TCRdb recomputed calls from the 5' RACE reads with MiXCR, one row per CDR3 protein. Among about 450,000 distinct CDR3 sequences listed, roughly 27% were seen once. For these TCRs, the target antigens are not known. The material sequenced was blood, either unsorted or a sorted T cell fraction (not recorded which). These receptors were taken from a male donor with ankylosing spondylitis.

The count of this clonotype is one. The junction departs from germline at one end; a sequencing error may be responsible. The rearrangement links TRBV20-1 to TRBJ1-3; no reliable D call. Germline CDR1 DFQATT, CDR2 SNEGSKA (reference sequence). The CDR3 extends over 13 amino acids. CDR3 amino acids: CSASPGSGNTMYF. CDR3 in DNA: TGCAGTGCTAGCCCGGGCTCTGGAAACACCATGTATTTT.

The genes are TRBV5-6 and TRBJ2-2; D not resolved. This CDR3 has 14 amino acids. Germline V gives CDR1 SGHDT, CDR2 YYEEEE. With 2 bases removed from V and 3 bases from J, the gap between germline ends came to 8 bases. The CDR3 region has the DNA TGTGCCAGCAGCTTCCTACGAGACACCGGGGAGCTGTTTTTT. Amino acid sequence: CASSFLRDTGELFF.

This clonotype has more than one count but fewer than ten. The rearrangement joins TRBV6-1 to TRBJ1-1, with D perhaps matching TRBD1 (5 bases). The germline V gene has CDR1 MNHNS and CDR2 SASEGT. Trimming left V 7 bases short and J 1 base short, with 13 bases between. This CDR3 contains 14 residues. In DNA form, the CDR3 reads TGTGCCAGCACCCCGAGGACACCGAACACTGAAGCTTTCTTT. Translating it yields CASTPRTPNTEAFF.

This clonotype came up a few times. The rearrangement uses TRBV12-3 or TRBV12-4 and TRBJ1-2, with D perhaps TRBD1 (5 bases). The V end was cut by 3 bases, the J end by 7 bases, with 12 bases between. The CDR3 sequence is 13 residues long. CDR3 nucleotides: TGTGCCAGCAGTTTCAGCGGGGGGTTTGGCTACACCTTC. Translating it yields CASSFSGGFGYTF.

CDR3 nucleotides: TGCGCCAGCAGCTTATGGCGGGACACAGATACGCAGTATTTT. Translated, it gives CASSLWRDTDTQYF. The chain couples TRBV5-1 to TRBJ2-3; TRBD2 is a possible D gene (6 bases). CDR3 length equals 14 residues. The germline CDR1 and CDR2 sequences are SGHRS and YFSETQ. V was cut by 2 bases and J by 2 bases, with 9 bases left in between. Using reference TRBV5-1 and TRBJ2-3 for the parts outside the CDR3, the full variable domain is KAGVTQTPRYLIKTRGQQVTLSCSPISGHRSVSWYQQTPGQGLQFLFEYFSETQRNKGNFPGRFSGRQFSNSRSEMNVSTLELGDSALYLCASSLWRDTDTQYFGPGTRLTVL.

This clonotype was seen a handful of times. The rearrangement joins TRBV10-3 to TRBJ1-2, with D possibly being TRBD1 (6 bases). Germline V gene data show CDR1 as ENHRY and CDR2 as SYGVKD. This CDR3 contains 13 residues. V was clipped by 6 bases and J by 6 bases, with 14 bases between them. In DNA, the CDR3 is TGTGCCATCAGGCCTAGGACAGATCATGGCTACACCTTC. It yields the protein CAIRPRTDHGYTF.

V is TRBV12-3 or TRBV12-4 and J is TRBJ1-4; TRBD1 is a possible D gene (5 bases). This CDR3 spans 15 amino acids. V shed 3 bases and J shed 1 base, with 9 bases lying between them. This chain's CDR3 is CASSFFGGTNEKLFF. CDR3 coding DNA: TGTGCCAGCAGTTTCTTTGGGGGAACTAATGAAAAACTGTTTTTT.

The chain joins TRBV20-1 to TRBJ2-1; TRBD2 matches 7 bases. Germline V lookup: CDR1 DFQATT, CDR2 SNEGSKA (reference sequence). The length of the CDR3 is 16 residues. V dropped 2 bases and J dropped 3; count of bases not matched to a gene: 10. CDR3 protein: CSARRAPSGNYNEQFF. The CDR3 DNA is TGCAGTGCTAGAAGGGCGCCTAGCGGTAACTACAATGAGCAGTTCTTC.

V is TRBV10-3 and J is TRBJ1-5; TRBD1 agrees at 9 bases. Losses at the gene ends were 3 bases for V and 4 bases for J; bases not matched to a gene: 1. CDR3 length equals 14 residues. Germline loops: CDR1 ENHRY, CDR2 SYGVKD. CDR3 loop: CAISEQGANQPQHF. The DNA for the CDR3 is TGTGCCATCAGTGAACAGGGGGCAAATCAGCCCCAGCATTTT.

This clonotype was found a few times. The V gene is TRBV10-3, the J gene TRBJ2-3, with 7 nucleotides matching TRBD2. CDR3 length: 12 amino acids. Germline-derived CDR1 and CDR2 are ENHRY and SYGVKD. With 5 bases clipped from V and 8 bases from J, the junction kept 4 bases outside the gene matches. CDR3 bases: TGTGCCATCAGTCCAGCGGGGAGTACGCAGTATTTT. It specifies CAISPAGSTQYF.

The table lists this clonotype with many counts. Mismatch with germline at one junction end may stem from a read error. The V call is TRBV5-1, the J call TRBJ2-3; 9 nucleotides line up with TRBD2. This CDR3 spans 13 amino acids. Germline V lookup: CDR1 SGHRS, CDR2 YFSETQ. DNA for the CDR3: TGTGCCAGCAGCTTAGCGGGAGAGGATACGCAGTATTTT. Its protein product is CASSLAGEDTQYF.

This clonotype appeared a few times. This chain connects TRBV5-1 to TRBJ1-1; unclear D gene. Germline CDR1 SGHRS, CDR2 YFSETQ. The V and J ends lost 3 bases and 4 bases respectively, with 10 bases between them. This CDR3 has 13 amino acids. The CDR3 is CASSSGSLTEAFF. The CDR3 nucleotides are TGCGCCAGCAGCTCTGGGTCTCTCACTGAAGCTTTCTTT.

The CDR3 nucleotides are TGTGCCAGCAGCCTCGGGACAGAACACACAGATACGCAGTATTTT. This encodes CASSLGTEHTDTQYF. This chain joins TRBV6-1 and TRBJ2-3, with 7 nucleotides matching TRBD1. CDR3 length: 15 amino acids. CDR1 and CDR2 from the germline V gene are MNHNS and SASEGT. Trimming at V came to 6 bases and at J to 2 bases, leaving 8 bases not matched to a gene.

This clonotype was found a few times. V and J are TRBV29-1 and TRBJ2-1, with TRBD1 as a possible D gene (5 bases). Looked up from germline, CDR1 is SQVTM and CDR2 is ANQGSEA. V shed 7 bases and J shed 0 bases, with 13 bases lying between them. The CDR3 runs to 14 residues. As DNA, the CDR3 is TGCAGCGCTCCGACAGCTCGCTCCTACAATGAGCAGTTCTTC. Translation gives CSAPTARSYNEQFF.

This clonotype has a handful of counts. The chain combines TRBV6-1 with TRBJ1-2; D unclear. Germline CDR1 MNHNS, CDR2 SASEGT. The CDR3 spans 14 residues. V shed 7 bases and J shed 0 bases, with 12 bases lying between them. CDR3 sequence (DNA): TGTGCCAGCACGCCCGCCACCGCTAACTATGGCTACACCTTC. It encodes CASTPATANYGYTF.

The V call is TRBV3-1, the J call TRBJ2-3; 9 bases map to TRBD2. Trimming removed 5 bases from V and 1 base from J; junction bases left unmatched: 4. CDR1 and CDR2 from the germline V gene are LGHDT and YNNKEL (reference sequence). This CDR3 is 15 amino acids long. DNA for the CDR3: TGTGCCAGCAGCATCCGGACTAGCGGCACAGATACGCAGTATTTT. Protein sequence: CASSIRTSGTDTQYF.

This chain joins TRBV5-1 and TRBJ2-3; D tentatively fits TRBD1 or TRBD2 (5 bases each). Germline lookup yields CDR1 SGHRS and CDR2 YFSETQ. This CDR3 has 15 amino acids. The ends were cut back, 0 bases at V and 0 bases at J, with 8 bases in the middle. DNA of the CDR3: TGCGCCAGCAGCTTGGACGAGGGGAGCACAGATACGCAGTATTTT. Translating it yields CASSLDEGSTDTQYF.

This clonotype occurred many times. V is TRBV5-1 and J is TRBJ1-1; D not resolved. Trimming shortened V by 3 bases and J by 4 bases, and 13 bases separated the two germline ends. The germline CDR1 and CDR2 sequences are SGHRS and YFSETQ. This CDR3 comprises 14 residues. The CDR3 loop is CASSSRDATTEAFF. CDR3 in DNA: TGCGCCAGCAGCTCCAGAGACGCCACCACTGAAGCTTTCTTT.

In its sample, this clonotype was seen a few times. The chain has TRBV6-1 and TRBJ2-1; TRBD1 aligns across 9 bases. The CDR3 length is 16 residues. V dropped 7 bases and J dropped 4; count of bases not matched to a gene: 11. CDR1 and CDR2 (germline): MNHNS, SASEGT. CDR3 coding DNA: TGTGCCAGCAACCCCCCGACAGGGGGAAATTACAATGAGCAGTTCTTC. The encoded protein is CASNPPTGGNYNEQFF.

The chain combines TRBV24-1 with TRBJ2-1; 7 bases are shared with TRBD1. Germline CDR1 is KGHDR and CDR2 is SFDVKD. The CDR3 totals 16 residues. The junction had 8 bases not matched to a gene; V was cut back by 2 bases and J by 5 bases. The CDR3 nucleotides read TGTGCCACCAGTGATTCCACAGGGGTTTTTCACAATGAGCAGTTCTTC. Translation gives CATSDSTGVFHNEQFF.